This T cell receptor beta chain came from a study of T cell responses to AZD1222 COVID-19 vaccine. V was trimmed by 3 bases and J by 5 bases, leaving 10 bases between them. This CDR3 is 14 amino acids long. Germline assignment: CDR1 KGHDR and CDR2 SFDVKD. Some clones are missing from TCRdb's copy, which holds only in-frame ones; the method was immunoSEQ multiplex PCR. Of 150,000 to 200,000 clones listed, roughly nine tenths are singletons. The TCR was taken from an adult who received the AZD1222 COVID-19 vaccine. The sequencing here drew on peripheral blood, taken 28 days after the second AZD1222 dose. The chain carries TRBV24-1 and TRBJ1-5; a weak D match, TRBD1 (5 bases). CDR3 bases: TGTGCCACCAGTGATGGGAGGGGTGATCAGCCCCAGCATTTT. This sequence encodes CATSDGRGDQPQHF.